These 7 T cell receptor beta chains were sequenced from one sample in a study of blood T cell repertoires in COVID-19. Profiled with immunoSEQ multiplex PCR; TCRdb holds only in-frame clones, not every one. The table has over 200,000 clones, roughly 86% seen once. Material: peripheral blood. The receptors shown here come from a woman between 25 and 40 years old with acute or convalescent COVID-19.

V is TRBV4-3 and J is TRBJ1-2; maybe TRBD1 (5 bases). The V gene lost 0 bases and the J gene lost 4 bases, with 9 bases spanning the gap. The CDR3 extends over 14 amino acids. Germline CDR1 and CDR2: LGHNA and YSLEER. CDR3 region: CASSQDGAAYGYTF. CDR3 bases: TGCGCCAGCAGCCAAGATGGGGCAGCCTATGGCTACACCTTC.

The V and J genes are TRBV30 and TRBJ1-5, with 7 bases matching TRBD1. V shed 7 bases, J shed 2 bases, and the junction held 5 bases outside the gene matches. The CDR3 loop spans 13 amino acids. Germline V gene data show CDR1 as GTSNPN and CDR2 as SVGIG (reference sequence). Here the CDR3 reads CASSTGGNQPQHF. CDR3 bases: TGTGCCTCCTCAACAGGGGGCAATCAGCCCCAGCATTTT.

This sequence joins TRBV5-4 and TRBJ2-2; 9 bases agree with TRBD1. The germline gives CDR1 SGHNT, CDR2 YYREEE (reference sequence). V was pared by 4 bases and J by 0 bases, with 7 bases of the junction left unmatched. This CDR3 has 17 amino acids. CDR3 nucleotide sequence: TGTGCCAGCAGCGCCGGGACAGGGCAAGCGAACACCGGGGAGCTGTTTTTT. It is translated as CASSAGTGQANTGELFF. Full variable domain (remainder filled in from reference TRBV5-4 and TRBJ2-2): ETGVTQSPTHLIKTRGQQVTLRCSSQSGHNTVSWYQQALGQGPQFIFQYYREEENGRGNFPPRFSGLQFPNYSSELNVNALELDDSALYLCASSAGTGQANTGELFFGEGSRLTVL.

CDR3 sequence reads: CASSTPSGRRYEQYF. CDR3 sequence (DNA): TGTGCCAGCAGTACCCCAAGCGGGAGGCGGTACGAGCAGTACTTC. The chain uses TRBV27 and TRBJ2-7; 9 positions match TRBD2. J was trimmed by 4 bases and V by 5 bases; bases with no gene match: 9. The CDR3 runs to 15 residues. CDR1 and CDR2 (germline): MNHEY, SMNVEV (reference sequence).

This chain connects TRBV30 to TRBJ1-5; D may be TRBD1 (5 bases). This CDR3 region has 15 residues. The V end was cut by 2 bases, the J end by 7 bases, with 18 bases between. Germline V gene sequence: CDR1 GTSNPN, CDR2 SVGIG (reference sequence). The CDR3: CAWSPRTLLDQPQHF. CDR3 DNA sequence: TGTGCCTGGAGTCCAAGGACACTCTTGGACCAGCCCCAGCATTTT.

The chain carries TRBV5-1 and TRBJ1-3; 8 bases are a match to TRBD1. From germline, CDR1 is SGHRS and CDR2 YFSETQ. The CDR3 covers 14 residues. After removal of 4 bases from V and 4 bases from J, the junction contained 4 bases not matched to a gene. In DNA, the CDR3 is TGCGCCAGCAGCGTACAGGGGGGCGGAAACACCATATATTTT. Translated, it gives CASSVQGGGNTIYF. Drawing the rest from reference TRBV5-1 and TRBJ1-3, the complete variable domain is KAGVTQTPRYLIKTRGQQVTLSCSPISGHRSVSWYQQTPGQGLQFLFEYFSETQRNKGNFPGRFSGRQFSNSRSEMNVSTLELGDSALYLCASSVQGGGNTIYFGEGSWLTVV.

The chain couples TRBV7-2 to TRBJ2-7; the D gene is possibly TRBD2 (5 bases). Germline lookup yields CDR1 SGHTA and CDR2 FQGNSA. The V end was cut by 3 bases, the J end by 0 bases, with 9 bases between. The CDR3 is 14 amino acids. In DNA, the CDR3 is TGTGCCAGCAGCTTCGGGGAAAACTCCTACGAGCAGTACTTC. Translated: CASSFGENSYEQYF.